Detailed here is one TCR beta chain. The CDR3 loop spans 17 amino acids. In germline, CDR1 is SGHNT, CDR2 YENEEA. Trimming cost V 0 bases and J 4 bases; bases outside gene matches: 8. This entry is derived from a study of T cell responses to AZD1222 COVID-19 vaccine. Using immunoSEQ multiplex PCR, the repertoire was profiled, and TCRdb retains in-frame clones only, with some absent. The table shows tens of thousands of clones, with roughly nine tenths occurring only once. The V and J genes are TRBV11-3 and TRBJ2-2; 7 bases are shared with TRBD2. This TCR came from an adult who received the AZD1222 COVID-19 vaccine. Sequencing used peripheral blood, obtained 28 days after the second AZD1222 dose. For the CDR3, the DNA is TGTGCCAGCAGCTTAGATCGGGCTAGCGGAGTCACCGGGGAGCTGTTTTTT. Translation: CASSLDRASGVTGELFF.